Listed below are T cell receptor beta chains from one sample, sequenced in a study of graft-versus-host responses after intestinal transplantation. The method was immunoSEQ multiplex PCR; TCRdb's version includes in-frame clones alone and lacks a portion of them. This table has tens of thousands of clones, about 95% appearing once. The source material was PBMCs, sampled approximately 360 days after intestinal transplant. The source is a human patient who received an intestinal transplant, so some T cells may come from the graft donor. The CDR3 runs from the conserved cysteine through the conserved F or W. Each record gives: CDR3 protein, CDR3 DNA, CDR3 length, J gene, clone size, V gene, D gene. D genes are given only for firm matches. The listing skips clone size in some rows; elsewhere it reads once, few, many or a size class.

CDR3aa: CASSQIAIPAEQYF
CDR3nt: TGCGCCAGCAGCCAAATAGCAATCCCCGCCGAGCAGTACTTC
len: 14
j_gene: TRBJ2-7
abundance: .
v_gene: TRBV4-3
d_gene: .

CDR3aa: CASSTGDTQYF
CDR3nt: TGTGCCAGTAGTACGGGGGATACGCAGTATTTT
len: 11
j_gene: TRBJ2-3
abundance: .
v_gene: TRBV19
d_gene: .

CDR3aa: CASRDPGQGAYGYTF
CDR3nt: TGTGCCAGCAGAGACCCGGGACAGGGGGCGTATGGCTACACCTTC
len: 15
j_gene: TRBJ1-2
abundance: once
v_gene: TRBV9
d_gene: TRBD1

CDR3aa: CASSADSYEQYF
CDR3nt: TGTGCCAGTAGTGCGGACTCCTACGAGCAGTACTTC
len: 12
j_gene: TRBJ2-7
abundance: once
v_gene: TRBV19
d_gene: .

CDR3aa: CASRAGTGPYNEQFF
CDR3nt: TGTGCCAGCAGGGCCGGGACAGGGCCCTACAATGAGCAGTTCTTC
len: 15
j_gene: TRBJ2-1
abundance: .
v_gene: TRBV6-4
d_gene: TRBD1

CDR3aa: CASSLGSEQYF
CDR3nt: TGTGCCAGCAGCCTTGGTTCCGAGCAGTACTTC
len: 11
j_gene: TRBJ2-7
abundance: .
v_gene: TRBV6-5
d_gene: .

CDR3aa: CASSLKIVGSQETQYF
CDR3nt: TGTGCCAGCAGCCTGAAGATCGTAGGGAGCCAAGAGACCCAGTACTTC
len: 16
j_gene: TRBJ2-5
abundance: .
v_gene: TRBV5-5
d_gene: .

CDR3aa: CASSLRQGIRMNTEAFF
CDR3nt: TGTGCCAGCAGTCTCAGACAGGGGATACGAATGAACACTGAAGCTTTCTTT
len: 17
j_gene: TRBJ1-1
abundance: .
v_gene: TRBV28
d_gene: TRBD1

CDR3aa: CASSGQSFTDTQYF
CDR3nt: TGTGCCAGCTCGGGACAGTCCTTCACAGATACGCAGTATTTT
len: 14
j_gene: TRBJ2-3
abundance: .
v_gene: TRBV18
d_gene: TRBD1

CDR3aa: CASRSGQGNTEAFF
CDR3nt: TGTGCCAGCAGGTCGGGACAGGGGAACACTGAAGCTTTCTTT
len: 14
j_gene: TRBJ1-1
abundance: .
v_gene: TRBV6-1
d_gene: TRBD1

CDR3aa: CASSLTQGAYGYTF
CDR3nt: TGTGCCAGCTCACTAACACAGGGTGCCTATGGCTACACCTTC
len: 14
j_gene: TRBJ1-2
abundance: .
v_gene: TRBV18
d_gene: .

CDR3aa: CASSLATGEKLFF
CDR3nt: TGTGCCAGCAGCTTAGCCACCGGGGAAAAACTGTTTTTT
len: 13
j_gene: TRBJ1-4
abundance: .
v_gene: TRBV11-2
d_gene: .

CDR3aa: CASSIDSAHRNTEAFF
CDR3nt: TGTGCCAGTAGTATAGACTCAGCGCACCGTAACACTGAAGCTTTCTTT
len: 16
j_gene: TRBJ1-1
abundance: .
v_gene: TRBV19
d_gene: .

CDR3aa: CASSDQVGNQPQHF
CDR3nt: TGTGCCAGCAGTGACCAGGTGGGGAATCAGCCCCAGCATTTT
len: 14
j_gene: TRBJ1-5
abundance: .
v_gene: TRBV11-3
d_gene: .

CDR3aa: CASSLKTTEGYGYTF
CDR3nt: TGTGCCAGCAGCTTAAAGACAACAGAGGGCTATGGCTACACCTTC
len: 15
j_gene: TRBJ1-2
abundance: .
v_gene: TRBV7-9
d_gene: .

CDR3aa: CAWSVLDQNPETQYF
CDR3nt: TGTGCCTGGAGTGTACTAGACCAAAACCCAGAGACCCAGTACTTC
len: 15
j_gene: TRBJ2-5
abundance: .
v_gene: TRBV30
d_gene: .

CDR3aa: CASSFGDRSYEQYF
CDR3nt: TGTGCCAGCAGCTTCGGAGACAGATCCTACGAGCAGTACTTC
len: 14
j_gene: TRBJ2-7
abundance: .
v_gene: TRBV5-4
d_gene: .

CDR3aa: CASSSGTGIYEQYF
CDR3nt: TGTGCCAGCAGCTCCGGGACAGGGATCTACGAGCAGTACTTC
len: 14
j_gene: TRBJ2-7
abundance: .
v_gene: TRBV7-9
d_gene: TRBD1

CDR3aa: CASSLGSSSYEQYF
CDR3nt: TGTGCCAGCAGCTTAGGGTCCTCCTCCTACGAGCAGTACTTC
len: 14
j_gene: TRBJ2-7
abundance: .
v_gene: TRBV7-6
d_gene: .

CDR3aa: CASSKGVMAAFF
CDR3nt: TGTGCCAGCAGCAAAGGAGTAATGGCCGCCTTCTTC
len: 12
j_gene: TRBJ2-1
abundance: few
v_gene: TRBV21-1
d_gene: .

CDR3aa: CASTLDRDYGYTF
CDR3nt: TGTGCCAGCACCCTGGACAGGGATTATGGCTACACCTTC
len: 13
j_gene: TRBJ1-2
abundance: .
v_gene: TRBV11-2
d_gene: TRBD1

CDR3aa: CASGRDPRTDTQYF
CDR3nt: TGTGCTAGTGGCCGGGACCCTCGCACAGATACGCAGTATTTT
len: 14
j_gene: TRBJ2-3
abundance: .
v_gene: TRBV12-5
d_gene: .

CDR3aa: CASMDSEETQYF
CDR3nt: TGTGCCAGCATGGATAGTGAAGAGACCCAGTACTTC
len: 12
j_gene: TRBJ2-5
abundance: .
v_gene: TRBV5-4
d_gene: .

CDR3aa: CASSVDEMETQYF
CDR3nt: TGTGCCAGCAGCGTCGATGAGATGGAGACCCAGTACTTC
len: 13
j_gene: TRBJ2-5
abundance: .
v_gene: TRBV9
d_gene: .

CDR3aa: CASSLGNGDYNEQFF
CDR3nt: TGTGCCAGCAGCTTAGGCAACGGGGATTACAATGAGCAGTTCTTC
len: 15
j_gene: TRBJ2-1
abundance: .
v_gene: TRBV7-9
d_gene: .

CDR3aa: CASSPLADHSSSYNEQFF
CDR3nt: TGTGCCAGCAGCCCACTAGCGGATCACTCCAGCTCCTACAATGAGCAGTTCTTC
len: 18
j_gene: TRBJ2-1
abundance: .
v_gene: TRBV14
d_gene: TRBD2

CDR3aa: CASSDRPTAASKNTEAFF
CDR3nt: TGTGCCAGCAGCGATAGACCTACAGCGGCATCGAAGAACACTGAAGCTTTCTTT
len: 18
j_gene: TRBJ1-1
abundance: .
v_gene: TRBV9
d_gene: .

CDR3aa: CASSDSIPSGWGFQYF
CDR3nt: TGTGCCAGCAGTGACTCGATTCCATCGGGTTGGGGATTTCAGTACTTC
len: 16
j_gene: TRBJ2-4
abundance: .
v_gene: TRBV6-4
d_gene: .

CDR3aa: CASSSYLQGTAYEQYF
CDR3nt: TGTGCCAGTAGTTCGTACCTTCAGGGGACAGCCTACGAGCAGTACTTC
len: 16
j_gene: TRBJ2-7
abundance: few
v_gene: TRBV19
d_gene: TRBD1

CDR3aa: CASMIKETQYF
CDR3nt: TGTGCCAGCATGATTAAGGAGACCCAGTACTTC
len: 11
j_gene: TRBJ2-5
abundance: .
v_gene: TRBV2
d_gene: .

CDR3aa: CASSFTGGRETQYF
CDR3nt: TGTGCCAGCAGTTTTACGGGAGGCCGGGAGACCCAGTACTTC
len: 14
j_gene: TRBJ2-5
abundance: .
v_gene: TRBV27
d_gene: TRBD2

CDR3aa: CASSETGEPYEQYF
CDR3nt: TGTGCCAGCAGCGAGACGGGTGAGCCCTACGAGCAGTACTTC
len: 14
j_gene: TRBJ2-7
abundance: .
v_gene: TRBV9
d_gene: .

CDR3aa: CASSFGGGSSYEQYF
CDR3nt: TGTGCCAGCAGCTTCGGGGGGGGGAGCTCCTACGAGCAGTACTTC
len: 15
j_gene: TRBJ2-7
abundance: .
v_gene: TRBV5-4
d_gene: TRBD2

CDR3aa: CASNGRGLTSNQPQHF
CDR3nt: TGTGCCAGCAATGGTAGGGGACTGACTAGCAATCAGCCCCAGCATTTT
len: 16
j_gene: TRBJ1-5
abundance: .
v_gene: TRBV6-9
d_gene: .

CDR3aa: CASSGSYEQFF
CDR3nt: TGTGCCAGCAGCGGGAGCTATGAGCAGTTCTTC
len: 11
j_gene: TRBJ2-1
abundance: .
v_gene: TRBV9
d_gene: .

CDR3aa: CASSPSLGGGSGNTIYF
CDR3nt: TGTGCCAGCTCACCCTCCCTGGGAGGGGGCTCTGGAAACACCATATATTTT
len: 17
j_gene: TRBJ1-3
abundance: .
v_gene: TRBV18
d_gene: .

CDR3aa: CASSSPGQGAGGELFF
CDR3nt: TGTGCCAGCAGCTCGCCGGGACAGGGGGCCGGCGGGGAGCTGTTTTTT
len: 16
j_gene: TRBJ2-2
abundance: .
v_gene: TRBV11-3
d_gene: TRBD1

CDR3aa: CASSQGQPTQETQYF
CDR3nt: TGTGCCAGCAGCCAAGGGCAGCCCACCCAAGAGACCCAGTACTTC
len: 15
j_gene: TRBJ2-5
abundance: .
v_gene: TRBV14
d_gene: .

CDR3aa: CASSRLAEIPDEQYF
CDR3nt: TGCGCCAGCAGCCGATTAGCGGAAATCCCTGACGAGCAGTACTTC
len: 15
j_gene: TRBJ2-7
abundance: .
v_gene: TRBV5-1
d_gene: .

CDR3aa: CASSVAGARTDTQYF
CDR3nt: TGTGCCAGCAGCGTAGCGGGGGCTCGCACAGATACGCAGTATTTT
len: 15
j_gene: TRBJ2-3
abundance: .
v_gene: TRBV9
d_gene: .

CDR3aa: CASSLGQGAIEGYTF
CDR3nt: TGTGCCAGCAGCTTAGGACAGGGGGCGATTGAGGGCTACACCTTC
len: 15
j_gene: TRBJ1-2
abundance: .
v_gene: TRBV7-3
d_gene: TRBD1

CDR3aa: CASSDFWNTEAFF
CDR3nt: TGTGCCAGCAGTGATTTTTGGAACACTGAAGCTTTCTTT
len: 13
j_gene: TRBJ1-1
abundance: .
v_gene: TRBV25-1
d_gene: .

CDR3aa: CASSIGNGWLAGSTDTQYF
CDR3nt: TGTGCCAGTAGTATAGGTAATGGATGGCTAGCGGGGAGCACAGATACGCAGTATTTT
len: 19
j_gene: TRBJ2-3
abundance: .
v_gene: TRBV19
d_gene: TRBD2

CDR3aa: CAWRDSRTGELFF
CDR3nt: TGTGCCTGGCGGGACAGCCGAACCGGGGAGCTGTTTTTT
len: 13
j_gene: TRBJ2-2
abundance: .
v_gene: TRBV30
d_gene: TRBD1

CDR3aa: CASSLGASTDTQYF
CDR3nt: TGTGCCAGCAGTCTCGGGGCTAGCACAGATACGCAGTATTTT
len: 14
j_gene: TRBJ2-3
abundance: .
v_gene: TRBV6-5
d_gene: .

CDR3aa: CASSLHLINTIYF
CDR3nt: TGCGCCAGCAGCTTGCACCTTATAAACACCATATATTTT
len: 13
j_gene: TRBJ1-3
abundance: .
v_gene: TRBV5-1
d_gene: .

CDR3aa: CASSLRIGGEQFF
CDR3nt: TGTGCCAGCAGTTTGAGGATAGGGGGTGAGCAGTTCTTC
len: 13
j_gene: TRBJ2-1
abundance: once
v_gene: TRBV27
d_gene: .

CDR3aa: CASSQAGGNQPQHF
CDR3nt: TGTGCCAGCAGCCAGGCAGGAGGCAATCAGCCCCAGCATTTT
len: 14
j_gene: TRBJ1-5
abundance: .
v_gene: TRBV4-2
d_gene: .

CDR3aa: CASSLPDRNEKLFF
CDR3nt: TGTGCCAGCAGTCTCCCTGACAGGAATGAAAAACTGTTTTTT
len: 14
j_gene: TRBJ1-4
abundance: .
v_gene: TRBV28
d_gene: .

CDR3aa: CASSTPLSGEGSTEAFF
CDR3nt: TGTGCCAGCAGCACGCCCCTCTCAGGGGAGGGTAGCACTGAAGCTTTCTTT
len: 17
j_gene: TRBJ1-1
abundance: .
v_gene: TRBV7-6
d_gene: .

CDR3aa: CATRQGIGNTEAFF
CDR3nt: TGTGCCACGCGACAGGGGATAGGGAACACTGAAGCTTTCTTT
len: 14
j_gene: TRBJ1-1
abundance: once
v_gene: TRBV19
d_gene: TRBD1

CDR3aa: CASSQRNSPLHF
CDR3nt: TGTGCCAGCAGCCAGAGAAATTCACCCCTCCACTTT
len: 12
j_gene: TRBJ1-6
abundance: .
v_gene: TRBV14
d_gene: .

CDR3aa: CASIRTVGGYEQYF
CDR3nt: TGTGCCAGCATCCGAACTGTAGGGGGCTACGAGCAGTACTTC
len: 14
j_gene: TRBJ2-7
abundance: .
v_gene: TRBV28
d_gene: .

CDR3aa: CASSYFLGPSNEQYF
CDR3nt: TGTGCCAGCAGTTACTTTCTCGGGCCGAGCAACGAGCAGTACTTC
len: 15
j_gene: TRBJ2-7
abundance: .
v_gene: TRBV6-5
d_gene: .

CDR3aa: CASSVGGTLNNEQFF
CDR3nt: TGTGCCAGCAGCGTAGGTGGGACACTTAACAATGAGCAGTTCTTC
len: 15
j_gene: TRBJ2-1
abundance: .
v_gene: TRBV9
d_gene: .

CDR3aa: CASSIVATYLKDGYTF
CDR3nt: TGTGCCAGTAGTATAGTTGCGACATACCTCAAGGATGGCTACACCTTC
len: 16
j_gene: TRBJ1-2
abundance: .
v_gene: TRBV19
d_gene: .

CDR3aa: CASSTSGRAMDTGELFF
CDR3nt: TGTGCCAGCTCAACTAGCGGGAGGGCCATGGACACCGGGGAGCTGTTTTTT
len: 17
j_gene: TRBJ2-2
abundance: .
v_gene: TRBV18
d_gene: TRBD2

CDR3aa: CASSPGLALAYEQYF
CDR3nt: TGCGCCAGCAGCCCGGGACTAGCGTTGGCCTACGAGCAGTACTTC
len: 15
j_gene: TRBJ2-7
abundance: .
v_gene: TRBV5-1
d_gene: TRBD2

CDR3aa: CASSPGQNYEQYF
CDR3nt: TGTGCCAGCAGCCCAGGACAGAACTACGAGCAGTACTTC
len: 13
j_gene: TRBJ2-7
abundance: .
v_gene: TRBV27
d_gene: .

CDR3aa: CASSYFGGETQYF
CDR3nt: TGTGCCAGCAGTTATTTCGGGGGAGAGACCCAGTACTTC
len: 13
j_gene: TRBJ2-5
abundance: .
v_gene: TRBV7-3
d_gene: .